The clone carrying this T cell receptor (beta chain) was observed once. Its specificity is unknown. RNA amounts of roughly 0.5 to 1 ug underwent reverse transcription with random hexamers. TCRdb redid the calling of the immunoSEQ multiplex PCR reads with MiXCR, one entry per CDR3 protein. In the table there are under 200,000 distinct CDR3 sequences, more than 95% of which are singletons. These data belong to a study of CD8 T cells in Susac syndrome. Whole-study results and caveats: Within Susac syndrome CD4+ T cell repertoires, clonal expansion was not evident. The study conceded that relatively few individuals underwent its TCR sequencing and HLA analysis.

Sequencing of TCR beta covered CD8+ and CD4+ T cells obtained from blood. Patients with Susac syndrome showed fulfilment of recently defined diagnostic criteria for definite or probable disease. This CDR3 has 13 amino acids. The V segment lost 6 bases and the J segment 0 bases; nucleotides outside the gene matches: 4. CDR1 SQVTM and CDR2 ANQGSEA come from the germline V gene. The sample comprised CD4+ T cells from PBMCs. The receptor comes from a human donor with Susac syndrome. This rearrangement joins TRBV29-1 to TRBJ1-1; TRBD1 matches 7 bases. This CDR3 is CSVGTAMNTEAFF. DNA for the CDR3: TGCAGCGTGGGGACAGCTATGAACACTGAAGCTTTCTTT.